A single sample gave rise to the 5 T cell receptor beta chains below, sequenced in a study of T cell changes during pregnancy in multiple sclerosis. TCRdb's table, derived via immunoSEQ multiplex PCR, lists solely in-frame clones and lacks some. This sample carries fewer than 150,000 clones, about 95% of them seen once, and the ten largest clones take 0.44%. The sequencing here drew on peripheral blood, taken after pregnancy. These receptors were collected from a female donor with multiple sclerosis, enrolled in a pregnancy study.

The chain employs TRBV4-1 and TRBJ1-1, with TRBD1 matching over 7 bases. CDR1 is MGHRA and CDR2 is YSYEKL in the germline V gene. The trim removed 2 bases at V and 4 bases at J, leaving 7 bases unmatched. The CDR3 covers 15 residues. CDR3 region: CASSQTNSGGTEAFF. Written as DNA, the CDR3 is TGCGCCAGCAGCCAAACCAATTCAGGGGGCACTGAAGCTTTCTTT.

V and J are TRBV27 and TRBJ1-5; TRBD1 is a possible D gene (6 bases). V was pared by 10 bases and J by 0 bases, with 10 bases between. This CDR3 is 13 amino acids long. The V gene's germline CDR1 is MNHEY and CDR2 SMNVEV (reference sequence). CDR3 bases: TGTGCCACCTCGGACAGTAGCAATCAGCCCCAGCATTTT. Translation gives CATSDSSNQPQHF.

J is TRBJ2-7 and V is TRBV7-9, with TRBD2 identical over 9 bases. Germline loops: CDR1 SEHNR, CDR2 FQNEAQ (reference sequence). The trim removed 3 bases at V and 2 bases at J, leaving 2 bases unmatched. The CDR3 length is 14 residues. The CDR3 sequence: CASSLGLAPYEQYF. The CDR3, as DNA: TGTGCCAGCAGCTTGGGACTAGCTCCCTACGAGCAGTACTTC.

The CDR3 bases are TGCGCCAGCAGCCGACTAGCGGGAGGGGGCACAGATACGCAGTATTTT. This gives the protein CASSRLAGGGTDTQYF. This rearrangement joins TRBV5-1 to TRBJ2-3; 14 bases are shared with TRBD2. Germline V gene data show CDR1 as SGHRS and CDR2 as YFSETQ. The junction had 2 bases not matched to a gene; V was cut back by 4 bases and J by 1 base. This CDR3 region has 16 residues.

The count of this clone is one. This sequence joins TRBV7-9 and TRBJ2-1, with 9 positions matching TRBD1. The germline CDR1 and CDR2 sequences are SEHNR and FQNEAQ (reference sequence). The CDR3 loop spans 15 amino acids. The V segment lost 3 bases and the J segment 7 bases; nucleotides outside the gene matches: 7. CDR3 sequence reads: CASSFLQGAWNEQFF. In DNA form, the CDR3 reads TGTGCCAGCAGCTTTCTACAGGGGGCTTGGAATGAGCAGTTCTTC.